Below are 7 T cell receptor beta chains sequenced from a single sample in a study of blood T cell repertoires in COVID-19. Generated by immunoSEQ multiplex PCR, the TCRdb table keeps only in-frame clones and is missing some. The data show approximately 58,000 clones, about nine tenths seen once. Sequencing was performed on peripheral blood. These receptors all come from an elderly woman with active COVID-19.

V usage is TRBV19 and J usage is TRBJ2-2; TRBD1 agrees at 8 bases. CDR1 is LNHDA and CDR2 is SQIVND in the germline V gene (reference sequence). Trimming took 4 bases from V and 7 from J; bases not matched to a gene: 8. The CDR3 loop spans 15 amino acids. The CDR3 sequence is CASSTHRGSNGELFF. The CDR3 DNA reads as TGTGCCAGTAGTACGCACAGGGGGTCTAACGGGGAGCTGTTTTTT.

This chain uses TRBV3-1 (or the pseudogene TRBV3-2) with TRBJ2-5; D is possibly TRBD2 (6 bases). The V and J ends lost 3 bases and 7 bases respectively, with 9 bases between them. Germline lookup yields CDR1 LGHDT and CDR2 YNNKEL (reference sequence). The CDR3 loop spans 12 amino acids. CDR3 nucleotides: TGTGCCAGCAGCCAGGTACTAGCGACCCAGTACTTC. This codes for CASSQVLATQYF.

This rearrangement joins TRBV9 to TRBJ2-7, with a tentative D call TRBD1 (7 bases). The germline V gene has CDR1 SGDLS and CDR2 YYNGEE. Trimming took off 0 bases at V and 3 bases at J, with 13 bases between the two ends. The CDR3 loop spans 15 amino acids. CDR3 sequence: CASSVGPGGIYEQYF. DNA of the CDR3: TGTGCCAGCAGCGTAGGGCCAGGGGGGATCTACGAGCAGTACTTC.

The chain carries TRBV14 and TRBJ1-4; D is ambiguous. The CDR3 sequence is 13 residues long. Germline V lookup: CDR1 SGHDN, CDR2 FVKESK. V lost 4 bases and J lost 5, with 8 bases in between. This chain's CDR3 is CASSPGWNEKLFF. DNA of the CDR3: TGTGCCAGCAGCCCCGGGTGGAATGAAAAACTGTTTTTT.

This clone appeared a few times. The CDR3 nucleotides are TGTGCTAGTGGTTTGGTACAAGGCGGGGGTCGGGACACTGAAGCTTTCTTT. This codes for CASGLVQGGGRDTEAFF. The chain combines TRBV12-5 with TRBJ1-1; a weak D match, TRBD1 (5 bases). In germline, CDR1 is LGHNT, CDR2 FRNRAP. CDR3 size: 17 residues. Trimming took off 0 bases at V and 3 bases at J, with 17 bases between the two ends.

This chain uses TRBV29-1 with TRBJ1-4, with D perhaps TRBD1 (6 bases). This CDR3 has 12 residues. The V and J ends lost 6 bases and 6 bases respectively, with 11 bases between them. Germline V gives CDR1 SQVTM, CDR2 ANQGSEA. CDR3 sequence: CSVRTADEKLFF. As DNA, the CDR3 is TGCAGCGTGAGGACAGCCGATGAAAAACTGTTTTTT.

The CDR3 sequence: CASSSGNPDSGETQYF. CDR3 coding DNA: TGTGCCAGCAGCTCTGGTAACCCGGACAGTGGGGAGACCCAGTACTTC. J is TRBJ2-5 and V is TRBV5-4; TRBD1 is a possible D gene (6 bases). The CDR3 is made up of 16 amino acids. Germline CDR1 and CDR2: SGHNT and YYREEE (reference sequence). The germline V and J ends were trimmed by 3 bases and 5 bases, with 20 bases remaining between them.